This passage covers 6 T cell receptor beta chains from one sample sequenced in a study of cytomegalovirus exposure and HLA in healthy donors. The PCR employed 60 Vbeta primers together with 13 Jbeta primers. Profiled with immunoSEQ multiplex PCR; TCRdb holds only in-frame clones, not every one. The sample lists approximately 160,000 clones; roughly 79% were seen once. Sample: PBMCs. These TCRs come from a man aged 40-49 years in good health and CMV-seronegative.

V gene TRBV6-5 combines with J gene TRBJ2-5, with a weak D call TRBD2 (6 bases). Germline V gene data show CDR1 as MNHEY and CDR2 as SVGAGI. The CDR3 has 12 residues. The V and J ends lost 10 bases and 5 bases respectively, with 14 bases between them. CDR3 sequence (DNA): TGTGCCACCCCGGGACTGTGGGAGACCCAGTACTTC. Protein product: CATPGLWETQYF.

The chain is built from TRBV6-5 and TRBJ2-7, with D perhaps TRBD1 (6 bases). The V end was cut by 5 bases, the J end by 2 bases, with 16 bases between. This CDR3 comprises 15 residues. Germline assignment: CDR1 MNHEY and CDR2 SVGAGI. The CDR3 reads CASSTLNREPYEQYF. The CDR3, as DNA: TGTGCCAGCAGTACCCTGAACAGGGAGCCCTACGAGCAGTACTTC.

The count of this clone is one. The gene calls are TRBV6-1 and TRBJ1-2; 8 nucleotides match TRBD1. Germline CDR1 MNHNS, CDR2 SASEGT. CDR3 length: 15 amino acids. With V trimmed by 4 bases and J by 7 bases, 11 bases remained unmatched. The CDR3 region is CASSGPDRGFTGYTF. CDR3 sequence (DNA): TGTGCCAGCAGTGGACCTGACAGGGGATTTACTGGCTACACCTTC.

The V gene is TRBV15, the J gene TRBJ2-7, with D maybe TRBD2 (5 bases). V was clipped by 1 base and J by 3 bases, with 10 bases between them. The CDR3 has 14 residues. CDR1 LNHNV and CDR2 YYDKDF come from the germline V gene (reference sequence). This chain's CDR3 is CATSRGAGGYEQYV. For the CDR3, the DNA is TGTGCCACCAGCAGAGGCGCCGGAGGCTACGAGCAGTACGTC.

The rearrangement links TRBV5-1 to TRBJ2-7, with 7 bases aligning to TRBD2. With 0 bases clipped from V and 2 bases from J, the junction kept 8 bases outside the gene matches. The CDR3 contains 16 residues. Germline V gene data show CDR1 as SGHRS and CDR2 as YFSETQ. The CDR3 sequence is CASSLEWPGLTYEQYF. CDR3 sequence (DNA): TGCGCCAGCAGCTTGGAATGGCCGGGACTAACCTACGAGCAGTACTTC.

This chain joins TRBV19 and TRBJ2-5; maybe TRBD1 (5 bases). The CDR3 consists of 16 residues. Germline values: CDR1 LNHDA, CDR2 SQIVND (reference sequence). The V end was cut by 6 bases, the J end by 0 bases, with 17 bases between. DNA of the CDR3: TGTGCCAGTAGCCCCCTCGTGGGGCCGGACCAAGAGACCCAGTACTTC. This sequence encodes CASSPLVGPDQETQYF.